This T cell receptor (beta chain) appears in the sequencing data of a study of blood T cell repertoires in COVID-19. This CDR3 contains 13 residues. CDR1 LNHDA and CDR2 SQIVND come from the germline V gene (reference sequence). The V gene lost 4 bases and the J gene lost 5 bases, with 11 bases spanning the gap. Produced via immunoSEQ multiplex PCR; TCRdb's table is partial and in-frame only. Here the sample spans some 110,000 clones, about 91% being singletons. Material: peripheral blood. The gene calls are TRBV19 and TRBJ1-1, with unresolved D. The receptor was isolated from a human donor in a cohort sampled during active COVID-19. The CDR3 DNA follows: TGTGCCAGTAGTACAGCGGGGTGGACTGAAGCTTTCTTT. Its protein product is CASSTAGWTEAFF.